These T cell receptor beta chains were read from a single sample in a study of identical twins. TCRdb reprocessed the 5' RACE reads via MiXCR and lists one record per CDR3 protein. The sample carries 500,000 to 550,000 distinct CDR3 sequences, 20% to 25% recorded once. This same sample was also taken into another study, of T cells expressing NK-cell markers.

Input material: CD4+ T cells sorted from blood. The receptors derive from a woman in her late teens or twenties in good health. CDR3s include the opening cysteine and the closing phenylalanine or tryptophan. Fields, in order: V gene, D gene, clone size, J gene, CDR3 protein, CDR3 DNA. A D gene is named only where the DNA matches it firmly. The size field is filled for only some rows; it gives once, few, many or a size class.

TRBV5-1	-	-	TRBJ2-5	CASRSQETQYF	TGCGCCAGCAGGTCTCAAGAGACCCAGTACTTC
TRBV20-1	TRBD2	few	TRBJ2-7	CSARGRTSRAYEQYF	TGCAGTGCTAGAGGGCGGACTAGCAGAGCCTACGAGCAGTACTTC
TRBV20-1	TRBD1	few	TRBJ2-7	CSASGQEWTYEQYF	TGCAGTGCTAGCGGACAGGAGTGGACCTACGAGCAGTACTTC
TRBV5-5	-	-	TRBJ2-6	CASSLYRGGNSGANVLTF	TGTGCCAGCAGCCTATACCGAGGGGGGAATTCTGGGGCCAACGTCCTGACTTTC
TRBV10-3	TRBD2	few	TRBJ2-2	CAASAKRGAQNTGELFF	TGTGCCGCCTCTGCCAAGCGGGGGGCCCAGAACACCGGGGAGCTGTTTTTT
TRBV7-2	TRBD1	few	TRBJ1-5	CASSLGQGERQPQHF	TGTGCCAGCAGCTTAGGACAGGGGGAACGCCAGCCCCAGCATTTT
TRBV2	-	-	TRBJ1-5	CASKRDSNQPQHF	TGTGCCAGCAAGCGGGACAGCAATCAGCCCCAGCATTTT
TRBV6-2/TRBV6-3	-	-	TRBJ2-1	CASSYHASEGFLNEQFF	TGTGCCAGCAGTTACCACGCTAGCGAGGGGTTTCTGAATGAGCAGTTCTTC
TRBV9	-	few	TRBJ1-2	CASSSRDAKYYGYTF	TGTGCCAGCAGCTCACGGGACGCTAAGTACTATGGCTACACCTTC
TRBV7-2	-	-	TRBJ1-1	CASSSGVRGAFF	TGTGCCAGCAGTTCTGGCGTTCGTGGGGCTTTCTTT
TRBV7-9	-	-	TRBJ2-2	CASGEWDTGELFF	TGTGCCAGCGGAGAATGGGACACCGGGGAGCTGTTTTTT
TRBV7-2	TRBD1	-	TRBJ2-7	CASSSQTGTYEQYF	TGTGCCAGCAGCTCTCAGACAGGGACCTACGAGCAGTACTTC
TRBV18	TRBD2	few	TRBJ2-1	CASSPASGGYNEQFF	TGTGCCAGCTCACCTGCTAGCGGGGGATACAATGAGCAGTTCTTC
TRBV20-1	-	few	TRBJ2-3	CSARTATSTDTQYF	TGCAGTGCTAGAACAGCGACCAGCACAGATACGCAGTATTTT
TRBV7-2	-	few	TRBJ1-2	CASSPPSVRLYGYTF	TGTGCCAGCAGTCCCCCGTCGGTTAGGTTGTATGGCTACACCTTC
TRBV20-1	-	few	TRBJ2-7	CSARGRDSSYEQYF	TGCAGTGCTAGAGGACGGGACTCCTCCTACGAGCAGTACTTC
TRBV6-5	-	few	TRBJ1-5	CASSYAAHSNQPQHF	TGTGCCAGCAGTTACGCAGCCCATAGCAATCAGCCCCAGCATTTT
TRBV7-3	-	-	TRBJ2-2	CASSLTRDTGELFF	TGTGCCAGCAGCTTAACACGGGACACCGGGGAGCTGTTTTTT
TRBV27	-	-	TRBJ2-1	CASKSVSSSYNEQFF	TGTGCCAGCAAATCGGTGTCTAGCTCCTACAATGAGCAGTTCTTC
TRBV20-1	-	few	TRBJ2-7	CSVTGSYEQYF	TGCAGTGTTACTGGCTCCTACGAGCAGTACTTC
TRBV7-9	-	-	TRBJ1-1	CASSPRVGPPMNTEAFF	TGTGCCAGCAGCCCCCGTGTGGGTCCGCCCATGAACACTGAAGCTTTCTTT
TRBV19	TRBD2	-	TRBJ2-1	CASSFGGGYYNEQFF	TGTGCCAGTAGTTTCGGGGGGGGCTACTACAATGAGCAGTTCTTC
TRBV12-3/TRBV12-4	-	-	TRBJ2-1	CASSPPRGGYNEQFF	TGTGCCAGCAGCCCCCCCAGGGGAGGGTACAATGAGCAGTTCTTC
TRBV12-3/TRBV12-4	-	-	TRBJ1-2	CASRERGLYGYTF	TGTGCCAGCAGGGAAAGGGGCCTCTATGGCTACACCTTC
TRBV7-9	TRBD1	-	TRBJ1-2	CASSSGQGRDYGYTF	TGTGCCAGCAGCTCCGGACAGGGGAGGGACTATGGCTACACCTTC
TRBV27	-	-	TRBJ1-1	CASSPRGQGAGGTEAFF	TGTGCCAGCAGTCCCCGAGGGCAGGGCGCGGGGGGAACTGAAGCTTTCTTT
TRBV12-3/TRBV12-4	-	-	TRBJ1-6	CASSSGRHSDPNSPLHF	TGTGCCAGCAGCTCTGGTCGTCACTCCGATCCCAATTCACCCCTCCACTTT
TRBV5-1	-	few	TRBJ1-2	CASSLAAGEGYTF	TGCGCCAGCAGCTTGGCGGCAGGGGAGGGCTACACCTTC
TRBV5-1	-	-	TRBJ2-7	CASSLGGLTGYEQYF	TGCGCCAGCAGCTTGGGGGGGCTTACTGGATACGAGCAGTACTTC
TRBV10-3	TRBD1	-	TRBJ2-3	CAIMRGQGGDTQYF	TGTGCCATCATGCGAGGACAGGGTGGAGATACGCAGTATTTT
TRBV12-3/TRBV12-4	-	-	TRBJ1-1	CASRLSFTEAFF	TGTGCCAGCAGGCTGTCCTTCACTGAAGCTTTCTTT
TRBV7-3	TRBD1	-	TRBJ2-7	CASSSTRLDRLSYEQYF	TGTGCCAGCAGCTCCACTCGATTGGACAGGCTTTCCTACGAGCAGTACTTC
TRBV5-1	-	-	TRBJ2-2	CASSLEDPLTGELFF	TGCGCCAGCAGCTTGGAAGACCCGCTTACCGGGGAGCTGTTTTTT
TRBV29-1	-	few	TRBJ2-7	CSVGGRGYEQYF	TGCAGCGTTGGGGGCAGGGGTTACGAGCAGTACTTC
TRBV6-5	TRBD1	-	TRBJ2-1	CASSSSGTGGRFSSF	TGTGCCAGCAGTTCCTCCGGGACAGGAGGGCGTTTCTCCTCCTTC
TRBV11-2	-	-	TRBJ2-3	CASSPHRENTQYF	TGTGCCAGCAGCCCTCACAGGGAAAATACGCAGTATTTT
TRBV20-1	TRBD1	many	TRBJ2-2	CSARKVGTVATGELFF	TGCAGTGCCCGTAAGGTGGGGACAGTTGCGACCGGGGAGCTGTTTTTT
TRBV10-3	-	-	TRBJ1-1	CATTKGGTEAFF	TGTGCCACGACCAAAGGGGGGACTGAAGCTTTCTTT
TRBV5-1	TRBD1	few	TRBJ1-5	CASSFDREQPQHF	TGCGCCAGCAGCTTTGACAGGGAACAGCCCCAGCATTTT
TRBV6-1	-	-	TRBJ2-3	CASSLWTSPADTQYF	TGTGCCAGCAGTCTGTGGACCAGTCCGGCAGATACGCAGTATTTT
TRBV6-1	-	few	TRBJ1-2	CASRSDWRRGYTF	TGTGCCAGCAGGAGCGACTGGCGCCGTGGCTACACCTTC
TRBV20-1	-	-	TRBJ2-5	CSATERMETQYF	TGCAGTGCTACAGAACGGATGGAGACCCAGTACTTC
TRBV20-1	TRBD1	-	TRBJ2-3	CSARDPRQGGWPDTQYF	TGCAGTGCTAGAGATCCCAGACAGGGGGGGTGGCCAGATACGCAGTATTTT
TRBV20-1	-	few	TRBJ1-4	CSASPGGAKEKLFF	TGCAGTGCTAGTCCGGGGGGCGCGAAAGAAAAACTGTTTTTT
TRBV4-3	-	few	TRBJ2-7	CASSRGTLSIYEQYF	TGCGCCAGCTCCCGGGGGACTTTGTCCATCTACGAGCAGTACTTC
TRBV4-3	-	-	TRBJ2-1	CASSHLGRGNEQFF	TGCGCCAGCAGCCACTTGGGGCGAGGGAATGAGCAGTTCTTC
TRBV12-3/TRBV12-4	TRBD1	few	TRBJ2-7	CASSLGQGVTEQYF	TGTGCCAGCAGTTTAGGACAGGGAGTAACCGAGCAGTACTTC
TRBV18	TRBD2	many	TRBJ2-1	CASSSSGRGNEQFF	TGTGCCAGCTCATCTAGCGGGAGGGGGAATGAGCAGTTCTTC
TRBV20-1	-	few	TRBJ2-7	CSARDQFQQYF	TGCAGTGCTAGAGATCAGTTCCAGCAGTACTTC
TRBV7-6	TRBD2	-	TRBJ2-1	CASSLLGSGNYNEQFF	TGTGCCAGCAGCTTGCTTGGTAGCGGGAACTACAATGAGCAGTTCTTC
TRBV6-4	TRBD2	-	TRBJ2-2	CASSTERGYTGELFF	TGTGCCAGCAGCACCGAGCGGGGTTACACCGGGGAGCTGTTTTTT
TRBV6-1	TRBD1	-	TRBJ2-7	CASTQRTGPSYEQYF	TGTGCCAGCACCCAAAGGACAGGGCCCTCCTACGAGCAGTACTTC
TRBV9	-	-	TRBJ2-5	CASSVGGGLLETQYF	TGTGCCAGCAGCGTAGGTGGGGGACTTTTGGAGACCCAGTACTTC
TRBV10-3	TRBD1	-	TRBJ1-2	CAISGDRGWGYTF	TGTGCCATCAGCGGGGACAGGGGATGGGGCTACACCTTC
TRBV7-3	TRBD2	many	TRBJ2-2	CASSFQRGGAGELFF	TGTGCCAGCAGCTTCCAGCGGGGGGGCGCCGGGGAGCTGTTTTTT